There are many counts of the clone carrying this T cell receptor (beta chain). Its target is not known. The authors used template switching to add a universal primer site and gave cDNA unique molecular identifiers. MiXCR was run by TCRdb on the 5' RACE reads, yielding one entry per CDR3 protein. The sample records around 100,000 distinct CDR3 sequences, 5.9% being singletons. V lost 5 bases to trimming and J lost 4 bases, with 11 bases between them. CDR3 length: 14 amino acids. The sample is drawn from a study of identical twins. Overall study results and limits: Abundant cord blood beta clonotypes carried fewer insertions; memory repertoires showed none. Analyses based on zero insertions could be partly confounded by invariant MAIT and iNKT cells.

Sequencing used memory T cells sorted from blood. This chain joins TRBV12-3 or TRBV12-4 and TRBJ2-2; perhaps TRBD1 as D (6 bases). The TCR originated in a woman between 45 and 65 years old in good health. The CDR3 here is CASSPGVRTGELFF. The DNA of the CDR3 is TGTGCCAGCAGTCCAGGGGTTCGCACCGGGGAGCTGTTTTTT.